Each of the 2 T cell receptor beta chains below was sequenced from the same sample in a study of CD4 T cells in relation to SARS-CoV-2 and coronaviruses. CD4+ T cells from unexposed donors were obtained before the COVID-19 pandemic (2011-2018). Isolation of CD4+ T cells took place after less than twelve days in culture. These receptors' targets are unknown. The data were produced by immunoSEQ multiplex PCR, yet TCRdb's version contains in-frame clones alone and is incomplete. The table lists about 23,000 clones, less than 85% of them singletons, with 29% in the top ten. The sequenced sample was CD4+ T cells from PBMCs, cultured in vitro. These receptors all stem from a human donor in good health.

V and J are TRBV28 and TRBJ1-2; the match to TRBD1 covers 10 bases. The V and J ends lost 6 bases and 5 bases, in that order; junction bases with no gene match: 6. Germline V gene data show CDR1 as MDHEN and CDR2 as SYDVKM. The CDR3 has 14 amino acids. The CDR3 region is CASRRTGQGYGYTF. In DNA, the CDR3 is TGTGCCAGCAGAAGAACGGGACAGGGGTATGGCTACACCTTC.

The chain combines TRBV7-9 with TRBJ2-1, with TRBD2 matching 8 bases. The CDR3 loop spans 17 amino acids. V gave up 3 bases and J gave up 4 bases; unmatched junction bases: 11. Per the germline V gene, CDR1 is SEHNR and CDR2 is FQNEAQ (reference sequence). CDR3 loop: CASSLWSGGPRYNEQFF. In DNA, the CDR3 is TGTGCCAGCAGCTTGTGGAGCGGGGGTCCCAGATACAATGAGCAGTTCTTC. The complete variable domain, with remaining parts taken from reference TRBV7-9 and TRBJ2-1, reads DTGVSQNPRHKITKRGQNVTFRCDPISEHNRLYWYRQTLGQGPEFLTYFQNEAQLEKSRLLSDRFSAERPKGSFSTLEIQRTEQGDSAMYLCASSLWSGGPRYNEQFFGPGTRLTVL.